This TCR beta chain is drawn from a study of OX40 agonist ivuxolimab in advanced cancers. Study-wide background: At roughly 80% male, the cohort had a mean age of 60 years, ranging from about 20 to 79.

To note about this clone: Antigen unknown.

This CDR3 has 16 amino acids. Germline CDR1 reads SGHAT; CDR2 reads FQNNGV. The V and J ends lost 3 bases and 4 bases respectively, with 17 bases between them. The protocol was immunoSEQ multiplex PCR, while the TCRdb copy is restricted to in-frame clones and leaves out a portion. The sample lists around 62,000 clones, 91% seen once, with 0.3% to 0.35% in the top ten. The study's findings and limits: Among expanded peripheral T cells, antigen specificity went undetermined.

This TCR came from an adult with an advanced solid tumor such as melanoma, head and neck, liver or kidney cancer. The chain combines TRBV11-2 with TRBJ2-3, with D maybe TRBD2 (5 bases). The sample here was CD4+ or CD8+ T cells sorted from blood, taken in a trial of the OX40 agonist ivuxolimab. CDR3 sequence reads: CASSFVSAARADTQYF. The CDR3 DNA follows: TGTGCCAGCAGCTTCGTTTCAGCGGCACGCGCAGATACGCAGTATTTT.